The 25 T cell receptor beta chains below all came from one sample that was sequenced in a study of graft-versus-host responses after intestinal transplantation (dated by TCRdb to the early 2020s). The receptor library was made with the immunoSEQ multiplex PCR assay. TCRdb took over this immuneACCESS table, retaining in-frame rearrangements with V and J assigned. Such tables are incomplete; in checked studies, under half of the missing clones stem from an unresolved V gene, and the remainder is unexplained. For this sample the table gives approximately 5,000 clones, of which roughly 28% were detected only once. The ten biggest clones cover about 4.9% of the sample. What this sample's time point label stands for: cells obtained before transplantation from donor or recipient. Source: alloreactive CD4+ T cells from a mixed lymphocyte reaction culture, taken before transplantation. Reading the label with the study, this specimen's cell subset or site is: CFSE-low proliferating T cells sorted from approximately six-day pre-transplant mixed lymphocyte reaction (GvH or HvG direction). Every receptor here comes from a human patient who was an organ donor for intestinal transplantation.

This clone is termed medium-sized. J is TRBJ1-3 and V is TRBV30; no definite D call. The CDR3 contains 12 residues. In germline, CDR1 is GTSNPN, CDR2 SVGIG (reference sequence). V was shortened by 2 bases and J by 4 bases, with 6 bases between the two germline ends. CDR3 DNA sequence: TGTGCCTGGAGTCCGCCCGGAAACACCATATATTTT. Protein sequence: CAWSPPGNTIYF.

The chain joins TRBV7-6 to TRBJ1-6, with 7 bases aligning to TRBD1. Trimming cost V 4 bases and J 6 bases; bases outside gene matches: 3. The CDR3 runs 14 residues. Germline V lookup: CDR1 SGHVS, CDR2 FNYEAQ. The CDR3 bases are TGTGCCAGCAGCTCACAGGGGTTTAATTCACCCCTCCACTTT. Protein sequence: CASSSQGFNSPLHF.

This clone is large in the sample. The chain joins TRBV18 to TRBJ2-2; D is undetermined. CDR3 length equals 14 residues. Deletions cut 2 bases from V and 4 bases from J, with 8 bases between. Germline-derived CDR1 and CDR2 are KGHSH and LQKENI. In DNA form, the CDR3 reads TGTGCCAGCTCACCAGGGGTTTTCACCGGGGAGCTGTTTTTT. Its protein product is CASSPGVFTGELFF.

This clone was detected only a few times. The chain combines TRBV27 with TRBJ2-3, with 15 bases lining up with TRBD2. Trimming removed 8 bases from V and 4 bases from J; junction bases left unmatched: 7. The CDR3 has 16 amino acids. Germline loops: CDR1 MNHEY, CDR2 SMNVEV (reference sequence). The CDR3 loop is CASGSGLAGGPDTQYF. The CDR3 coding sequence is TGTGCCAGCGGCTCGGGACTAGCGGGGGGTCCAGATACGCAGTATTTT.

The genes are TRBV10-3 and TRBJ2-7, with D perhaps TRBD1 (5 bases). V was cut by 10 bases and J by 1 base, with 14 bases left in between. The germline CDR1 and CDR2 sequences are ENHRY and SYGVKD. The length of the CDR3 is 13 residues. The CDR3 here is CATAAGSSYEQYF. The DNA of the CDR3 is TGTGCCACGGCAGCAGGGTCATCCTACGAGCAGTACTTC.

This chain links TRBV5-6 with TRBJ2-3; TRBD2 matches 7 bases. Germline values: CDR1 SGHDT, CDR2 YYEEEE. This CDR3 contains 15 residues. Trimming at V came to 1 base and at J to 7 bases, leaving 9 bases not matched to a gene. The CDR3 loop reads CASSLRGLMFYTQYF. In DNA, the CDR3 is TGTGCCAGCAGCTTGAGGGGACTAATGTTTTATACGCAGTATTTT.

This clone occurred a few times. This chain connects TRBV14 to TRBJ2-7; D is possibly TRBD1 (6 bases). CDR1 and CDR2 (germline): SGHDN, FVKESK. V was cut by 3 bases and J by 3 bases, with 12 bases left in between. The CDR3 extends over 14 amino acids. CDR3 amino acids: CASSHPPTGYEQYF. The CDR3 DNA reads TGTGCCAGCAGCCACCCCCCGACAGGCTACGAGCAGTACTTC.

The chain employs TRBV9 and TRBJ1-2; TRBD1 might be the D (5 bases). The V end lost 0 bases, the J end lost 8 bases, and 11 bases lay between the germline ends. This CDR3 has 13 residues. Per the germline V gene, CDR1 is SGDLS and CDR2 is YYNGEE. The CDR3 protein is CASSVEFRDGYTF. The CDR3 DNA is TGTGCCAGCAGCGTAGAATTCAGGGACGGCTACACCTTC.

The chain recombines TRBV30 with TRBJ1-5, with 12 nucleotides matching TRBD1. Germline values: CDR1 GTSNPN, CDR2 SVGIG (reference sequence). V shed 3 bases, J shed 7 bases, and the junction held 4 bases outside the gene matches. The CDR3 has 14 amino acids. Here the CDR3 DNA reads TGTGCCTGGAGGGTAGGGACAGGGGGCCAGCCCCAGCATTTT. Translated: CAWRVGTGGQPQHF.

Relative to its sample, this clone is medium-sized. This rearrangement joins TRBV1 to TRBJ2-5; the table assigns TRBD2, which was not confirmed against the DNA. TRBV1 is a pseudogene segment. The CDR3 spans 17 residues. This CDR3 is CTSSQGRDSASPETQYF. The CDR3, as DNA: TGCACCAGCAGCCAAGGCCGGGACTCCGCCTCTCCGGAGACCCAGTACTTC.

The chain employs TRBV4-3 and TRBJ1-6, with D perhaps TRBD1 (6 bases). The V and J ends lost 0 bases and 0 bases respectively, with 15 bases between them. Looked up from germline, CDR1 is LGHNA and CDR2 is YSLEER. The CDR3 has 19 amino acids. CDR3 protein: CASSQDQVGQSSYNSPLHF. CDR3 nucleotide sequence: TGCGCCAGCAGCCAAGATCAGGTGGGACAAAGCTCCTATAATTCACCCCTCCACTTT.

This clone was counted only a few times. CDR3 in amino acids: CASSLGPRGPRDEQFF. In DNA form, the CDR3 reads TGTGCCAGCAGCTTAGGTCCGCGGGGGCCCCGGGATGAGCAGTTCTTC. The J gene is TRBJ2-1, the V gene TRBV13; D is perhaps TRBD2 (7 bases). CDR3 length: 16 residues. The V gene's germline CDR1 is PRHDT and CDR2 FYEKMQ (reference sequence). V dropped 0 bases and J dropped 8 bases, with 17 bases sitting between them.

The CDR3, as DNA: TGTGCCAGCAGTGTGGACCACACAGATACGCAGTATTTT. It yields the protein CASSVDHTDTQYF. This chain links TRBV6-4 with TRBJ2-3; no definite D call. Germline CDR1 MRHNA, CDR2 SNTAGT. CDR3 length equals 13 residues. V was cut by 4 bases and J by 2 bases, with 7 bases left in between.

V is TRBV12-1 and J is TRBJ2-2; the table assigns TRBD1, which was not confirmed against the DNA. TRBV12-1 is a pseudogene segment. This CDR3 has 16 residues. The CDR3 bases are TGTGCCAGCAGCTTTGGTGGGACAGGGTCGGCCGGGGAGCTGTTTTTT. It encodes CASSFGGTGSAGELFF.

This sequence joins TRBV2 and TRBJ2-3, with TRBD2 identical over 7 bases. With V trimmed by 7 bases and J by 5 bases, 12 bases remained unmatched. This CDR3 comprises 15 residues. Germline V gene lookup returns CDR1 SNHLY and CDR2 FYNNEI. CDR3 residues: CASNFKRGGGDTQYF. The CDR3 DNA is TGTGCCAGCAATTTCAAGCGGGGAGGAGGAGATACGCAGTATTTT. Combining the CDR3 with reference TRBV2 and TRBJ2-3 gives the whole variable domain EPEVTQTPSHQVTQMGQEVILRCVPISNHLYFYWYRQILGQKVEFLVSFYNNEISEKSEIFDDQFSVERPDGSNFTLKIRSTKLEDSAMYFCASNFKRGGGDTQYFGPGTRLTVL.

The chain uses TRBV5-1 and TRBJ1-4; D unclear. Germline V gene data show CDR1 as SGHRS and CDR2 as YFSETQ. The CDR3 sequence is 13 residues long. Trimming left V 0 bases short and J 1 base short, with 1 base between. The CDR3 sequence is CASSLGTNEKLFF. The CDR3 nucleotides are TGCGCCAGCAGCTTGGGAACTAATGAAAAACTGTTTTTT.

CDR3 nucleotide sequence: TGTGCCAGCTCTTTGGTCCAGGGGATGAACACCGGGGAGCTGTTTTTT. Encoded protein: CASSLVQGMNTGELFF. V usage is TRBV18 and J usage is TRBJ2-2, with TRBD1 as a possible D gene (6 bases). Germline lookup yields CDR1 KGHSH and CDR2 LQKENI. There are 16 residues in the CDR3. V was clipped by 6 bases and J by 1 base, with 15 bases between them.

This clone appeared once. The genes are TRBV7-8 and TRBJ1-5; D is undetermined. The CDR3 spans 16 residues. The germline gives CDR1 SGHVS, CDR2 FQNEAQ. The germline V and J ends were trimmed by 5 bases and 2 bases, with 16 bases remaining between them. CDR3 sequence (DNA): TGTGCCAGCAGCCCCACCCGGGTTATCGGCAATCAGCCCCAGCATTTT. It is translated as CASSPTRVIGNQPQHF.

The gene calls are TRBV18 and TRBJ2-5; no clear D. Deletions cut 6 bases from V and 4 bases from J, with 9 bases between. Germline CDR1 KGHSH, CDR2 LQKENI. The CDR3 loop spans 12 amino acids. The CDR3 DNA reads as TGTGCCAGCTCCCGCCTGGGAGAGACCCAGTACTTC. Translated, it gives CASSRLGETQYF.

In its sample, this clone was seen a few times. The CDR3 region has the DNA TGTGCCAGCAGCACTAGCGGGAGAAATGAGCAGTTCTTC. It codes for CASSTSGRNEQFF. The V gene is TRBV5-5, the J gene TRBJ2-1; the match to TRBD2 covers 11 bases. Germline CDR1 SGHKS, CDR2 YYEKEE (reference sequence). V shed 4 bases, J shed 7 bases, and the junction held 1 base outside the gene matches. The CDR3 is 13 residues long.

In regard to this clone: A single base is all that separates this from a far larger clone, so a read error is likely. The chain joins TRBV9 to TRBJ2-7; D tentatively reads TRBD1 or TRBD2 (7 bases each). Trimming cost V 4 bases and J 2 bases, with 19 bases left between them. CDR1 SGDLS and CDR2 YYNGEE come from the germline V gene. This CDR3 has 16 residues. This CDR3 is CASSLAEGALTYEQYF. In nucleotides, the CDR3 is TGTGCCAGCAGCCTAGCGGAGGGGGCGTTAACCTACGAGCAGTACTTC.

This clone has just a few counts. The V and J genes are TRBV7-2 and TRBJ2-1; no firm D call. V lost 4 bases, J lost 0 bases, and 10 bases lay in between. This CDR3 contains 15 residues. Per the germline V gene, CDR1 is SGHTA and CDR2 is FQGNSA. In DNA form, the CDR3 reads TGTGCCAGCAGCTCAGACTTGAGCTCCTACAATGAGCAGTTCTTC. The encoded protein is CASSSDLSSYNEQFF.

The chain employs TRBV27 and TRBJ2-6; tentative D call: TRBD2 (6 bases). V lost 1 base, J lost 3 bases, and 7 bases lay in between. Germline CDR1 and CDR2: MNHEY and SMNVEV (reference sequence). The CDR3 consists of 15 residues. In DNA, the CDR3 is TGTGCCAGCAGTTTATGGCGGGGTGGGGCCAACGTCCTGACTTTC. It translates to CASSLWRGGANVLTF.

Points on this clone: Just one base apart from a much larger clone, this may be a read error. The chain couples TRBV19 to TRBJ1-4; D remains ambiguous. Per germline, CDR1 LNHDA and CDR2 SQIVND (reference sequence). This CDR3 has 15 residues. The V gene lost 2 bases and the J gene lost 4 bases, with 11 bases spanning the gap. In DNA, the CDR3 is TGTGCCAGTAGTATAAGGGCGGGTTATAATGAAAAACTGTTTTTT. Its protein is CASSIRAGYNEKLFF.

The count of this clone is one. This chain links TRBV7-9 with TRBJ1-3; D possibly corresponds to TRBD1 (5 bases). The CDR3 is 15 amino acids. In germline, CDR1 is SEHNR, CDR2 FQNEAQ (reference sequence). Trimming left V 5 bases short and J 3 bases short, with 14 bases between. The chain's CDR3 is CASSGDLIFGNTIYF. The CDR3 DNA is TGTGCCAGCAGCGGGGACCTGATCTTTGGAAACACCATATATTTT.